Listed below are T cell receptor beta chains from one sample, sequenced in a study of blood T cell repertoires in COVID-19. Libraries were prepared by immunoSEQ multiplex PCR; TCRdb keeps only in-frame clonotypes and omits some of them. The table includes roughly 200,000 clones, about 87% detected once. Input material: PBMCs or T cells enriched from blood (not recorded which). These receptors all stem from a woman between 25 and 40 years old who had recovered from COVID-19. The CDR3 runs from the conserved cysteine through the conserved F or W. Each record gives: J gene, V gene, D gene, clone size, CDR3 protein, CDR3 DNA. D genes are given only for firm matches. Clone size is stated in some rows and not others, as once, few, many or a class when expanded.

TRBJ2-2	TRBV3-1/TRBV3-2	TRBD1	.	CASSQSDRGDTGELFF	TGTGCCAGCAGCCAATCGGACAGGGGGGACACCGGGGAGCTGTTTTTT
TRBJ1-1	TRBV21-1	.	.	CASSKVDRDRSTEAFF	TGTGCCAGCAGCAAAGTGGACCGGGACAGGTCCACTGAAGCTTTCTTT
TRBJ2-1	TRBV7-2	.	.	CASSPATGTSEQFF	TGTGCCAGCAGCCCAGCTACGGGTACCAGTGAGCAGTTCTTC
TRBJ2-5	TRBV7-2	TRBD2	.	CASRLIGGGTPETQYF	TGTGCCAGCAGATTAATCGGCGGGGGGACGCCGGAGACCCAGTACTTC
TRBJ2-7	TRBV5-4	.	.	CASSLAGTYEQYF	TGTGCCAGCAGCTTGGCAGGGACCTACGAGCAGTACTTC
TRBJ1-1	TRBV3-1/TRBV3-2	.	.	CASSHFDRVRPEAFF	TGTGCCAGCAGCCACTTCGACAGAGTTAGACCTGAAGCTTTCTTT
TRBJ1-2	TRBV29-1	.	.	CSVKWAVEIYGYTF	TGCAGCGTAAAATGGGCTGTTGAGATCTATGGCTACACCTTC
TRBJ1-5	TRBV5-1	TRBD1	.	CASSPYTGDNQPQHF	TGCGCCAGCAGCCCATATACAGGGGACAATCAGCCCCAGCATTTT
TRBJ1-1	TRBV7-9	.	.	CASSQQANTEAFF	TGTGCCAGCAGCCAACAGGCTAACACTGAAGCTTTCTTT
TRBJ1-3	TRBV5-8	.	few	CASSLATGSGNTIYF	TGTGCCAGCAGCTTGGCCACGGGCTCTGGAAACACCATATATTTT
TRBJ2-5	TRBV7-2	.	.	CASSLLSGETQYF	TGTGCCAGCAGCTTATTATCCGGGGAGACCCAGTACTTC
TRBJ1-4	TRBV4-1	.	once	CASSQDRDPTNEKLFF	TGCGCCAGCAGCCAAGATCGGGATCCAACTAATGAAAAACTGTTTTTT
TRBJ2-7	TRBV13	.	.	CASSGSYSYEQYF	TGTGCCAGCAGCGGGAGCTACTCCTACGAGCAGTACTTC
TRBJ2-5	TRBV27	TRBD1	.	CASSPGDRQETQYF	TGTGCCAGCAGTCCCGGGGACAGGCAAGAGACCCAGTACTTC
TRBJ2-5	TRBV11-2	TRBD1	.	CASTQAYRGTKTQYF	TGTGCCAGCACCCAGGCCTACAGGGGAACGAAGACCCAGTACTTC
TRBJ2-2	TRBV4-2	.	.	CASSPHGAGGNTGELFF	TGTGCCAGCAGCCCACACGGAGCGGGCGGAAACACCGGGGAGCTGTTTTTT
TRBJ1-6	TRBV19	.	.	CASSITDSSYNSPLHF	TGTGCCAGTAGTATTACCGATAGCTCCTATAATTCACCCCTCCACTTT
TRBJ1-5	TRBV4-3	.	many	CASSQHGTKGQPQHF	TGCGCCAGCAGCCAACACGGGACAAAGGGTCAGCCCCAGCATTTT
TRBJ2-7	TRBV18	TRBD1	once	CASSTDRVLKASYFYEQYF	TGTGCCAGCTCAACGGACAGGGTCCTCAAGGCCTCTTATTTCTACGAGCAGTACTTC
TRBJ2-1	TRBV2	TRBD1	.	CASRRTGAHEQFF	TGTGCCAGCCGGCGGACAGGGGCCCATGAGCAGTTCTTC
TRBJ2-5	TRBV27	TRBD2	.	CASQRTGLVSLVAHQETQYF	TGTGCCAGCCAAAGGACTGGACTAGTTTCGTTAGTAGCGCACCAAGAGACCCAGTACTTC
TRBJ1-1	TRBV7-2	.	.	CASSSARRVNTEAFF	TGTGCCAGCAGCTCCGCGCGTCGGGTGAACACTGAAGCTTTCTTT
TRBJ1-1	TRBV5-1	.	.	CASSSNPQNTEAFF	TGCGCCAGCAGCTCAAACCCACAGAACACTGAAGCTTTCTTT
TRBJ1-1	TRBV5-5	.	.	CASSLIGQGLYTEAFF	TGTGCCAGCAGCTTGATCGGCCAGGGTTTGTACACTGAAGCTTTCTTT
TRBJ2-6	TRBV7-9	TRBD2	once	CASRGEGSSGANVLTF	TGTGCCAGCAGGGGGGAGGGAAGCTCTGGGGCCAACGTCCTGACTTTC
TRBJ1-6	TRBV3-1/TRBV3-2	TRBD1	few	CASSQWTGLNSPLHF	TGTGCCAGCAGCCAATGGACAGGCCTTAATTCACCCCTCCACTTT
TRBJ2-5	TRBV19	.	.	CAGIREVTQYF	TGTGCCGGCATCAGGGAGGTGACCCAGTACTTC
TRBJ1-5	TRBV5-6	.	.	CASSSRQTSNQPQHF	TGTGCCAGCAGCTCCCGACAGACTAGCAATCAGCCCCAGCATTTT
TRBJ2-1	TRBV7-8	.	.	CASSSAGTFYNEQFF	TGTGCCAGCAGCTCAGCCGGGACTTTTTACAATGAGCAGTTCTTC
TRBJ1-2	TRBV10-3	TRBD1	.	CAISETPGQVSYSYTF	TGTGCCATCAGTGAGACCCCTGGACAGGTATCCTATAGCTACACCTTC
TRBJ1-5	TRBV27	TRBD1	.	CASRDRGGTDNQPQHF	TGTGCCAGCAGGGACAGGGGAGGCACCGATAATCAGCCCCAGCATTTT
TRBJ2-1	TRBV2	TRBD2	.	CASSDPGTSGGSSYNEQFF	TGTGCCAGCAGTGATCCGGGGACTAGCGGGGGGAGCTCCTACAATGAGCAGTTCTTC
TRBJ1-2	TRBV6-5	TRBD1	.	CASETTGTGVYTF	TGTGCCAGCGAAACAACCGGGACAGGCGTCTACACCTTC
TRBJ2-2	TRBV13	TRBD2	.	CASSLLAAGVGELFF	TGTGCCAGCAGCTTACTAGCAGCGGGGGTCGGGGAGCTGTTTTTT
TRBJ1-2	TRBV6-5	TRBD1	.	CATEDRNYGYTF	TGTGCCACCGAGGACAGGAACTATGGCTACACCTTC
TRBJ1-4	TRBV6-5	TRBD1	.	CASSIDRGIEKLFF	TGTGCCAGCAGCATCGACAGGGGCATAGAAAAACTGTTTTTT
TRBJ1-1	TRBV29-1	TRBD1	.	CSVRQGRPNTEAFF	TGCAGCGTTCGACAGGGCCGACCCAACACTGAAGCTTTCTTT
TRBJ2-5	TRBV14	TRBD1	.	CASSLGQVVEEIQYF	TGTGCCAGCAGCCTTGGACAGGTCGTGGAAGAGATCCAGTACTTC
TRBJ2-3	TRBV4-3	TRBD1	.	CASSRQGAASTDTQYF	TGCGCCAGCAGCCGGCAGGGGGCCGCTAGCACAGATACGCAGTATTTT
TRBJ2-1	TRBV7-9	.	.	CASSPTGGNEQFF	TGTGCCAGCAGTCCCACCGGGGGCAATGAGCAGTTCTTC
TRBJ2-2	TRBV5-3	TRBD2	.	CARYQLAGENTGELFF	TGTGCCAGATATCAACTAGCGGGGGAAAACACCGGGGAGCTGTTTTTT
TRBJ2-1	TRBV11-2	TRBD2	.	CASSLEYGTSGGASNEQFF	TGTGCCAGCAGCTTAGAATACGGGACTAGCGGGGGGGCCTCCAATGAGCAGTTCTTC
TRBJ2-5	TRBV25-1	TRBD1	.	CASSNLGQGFGTQYF	TGTGCCAGCAGTAACCTGGGACAGGGGTTCGGGACCCAGTACTTC
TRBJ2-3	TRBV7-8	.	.	CASSGSSTDTQYF	TGTGCCAGCAGCGGCAGTAGCACAGATACGCAGTATTTT
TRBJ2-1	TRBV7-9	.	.	CASSRQEQFF	TGTGCCAGCAGTAGACAAGAGCAGTTCTTC
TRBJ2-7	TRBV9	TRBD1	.	CASSVYRTGSWYEQYF	TGTGCCAGCAGCGTATATCGGACAGGGAGTTGGTACGAGCAGTACTTC
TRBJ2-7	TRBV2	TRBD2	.	CASSSGGFSYEQYF	TGTGCCAGCAGCAGCGGGGGGTTCTCCTACGAGCAGTACTTC
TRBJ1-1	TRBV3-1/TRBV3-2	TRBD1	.	CASSRTPTGVVNTEAFF	TGTGCCAGCAGCCGGACTCCTACAGGGGTCGTGAACACCGAAGCTTTCTTT
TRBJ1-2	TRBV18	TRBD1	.	CASSPTGTGNYGYTF	TGTGCCAGCTCCCCCACCGGGACAGGGAATTATGGCTACACCTTC
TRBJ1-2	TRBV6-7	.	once	CASSYWPGQTKIGYTF	TGTGCCAGCAGTTACTGGCCGGGACAAACTAAAATCGGCTACACCTTC
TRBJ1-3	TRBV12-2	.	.	CASRFPLLGQSISGNTIYF	TGTGCAAGTCGCTTTCCTCTCCTTGGACAGTCGATCTCTGGAAACACCATATATTTT
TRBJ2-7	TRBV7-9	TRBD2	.	CASSLGAGGRYEQYF	TGTGCCAGCAGCTTAGGAGCGGGGGGGCGTTACGAGCAGTACTTC
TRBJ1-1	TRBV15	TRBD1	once	CATSRDRRSEAFF	TGTGCCACCAGCCGGGACAGGCGTTCTGAAGCTTTCTTT